These 32 T cell receptor beta chains originate from one sample sequenced in a study of CD8 T cells in ankylosing spondylitis. TCRdb itself ran the 5' RACE reads through MiXCR, one entry per CDR3 protein. The data contain about 140,000 distinct CDR3 sequences, roughly 8.8% of them seen just once; the ten biggest clones take up approximately 7%. Sequencing was carried out using synovial fluid, either unsorted or a sorted T cell fraction (not recorded which). These TCRs come from a male donor with ankylosing spondylitis.

CDR3 DNA sequence: TGTGCCAGCAGCCCAGGTGGGGGGCATGGCTACACCTTC. It encodes CASSPGGGHGYTF. The rearrangement links TRBV9 to TRBJ1-2, with TRBD1 as a possible D gene (6 bases). Deletions cut 4 bases from V and 6 bases from J, with 13 bases between. CDR3 length: 13 residues. Germline assignment: CDR1 SGDLS and CDR2 YYNGEE.

This clonotype was counted ten times or more. The chain links TRBV20-1 to TRBJ2-7; D not resolved. The CDR3 length is 12 residues. Deletions cut 3 bases from V and 6 bases from J, with 12 bases between. Germline CDR1 reads DFQATT; CDR2 reads SNEGSKA (reference sequence). This CDR3 reads CSASSSRREQYF. CDR3 bases: TGCAGTGCTAGTTCTTCTAGGCGCGAGCAGTACTTC.

As to this clonotype: At one end the junction does not follow the germline gene, possibly because of a read error. J is TRBJ2-1 and V is TRBV20-1; TRBD2 matches at 11 bases. The germline V gene has CDR1 DFQATT and CDR2 SNEGSKA (reference sequence). The CDR3 consists of 17 residues. This CDR3 is CCASRWTSGRDYNEQFF. The CDR3 DNA sequence: TGCTGTGCTAGCCGGTGGACTAGCGGGCGAGACTACAATGAGCAGTTCTTC.

This clonotype has a count of ten or more. The rearrangement joins TRBV6-6 to TRBJ2-1, with 7 bases lining up with TRBD1. The ends lost 6 bases at V and 4 bases at J; junction bases unmatched: 0. Looked up from germline, CDR1 is MNHNY and CDR2 is SVGAGI (reference sequence). The length of the CDR3 is 12 residues. For the CDR3, the DNA is TGTGCCAGCAGGGGACAGTACAATGAGCAGTTCTTC. This gives the protein CASRGQYNEQFF.

A few counts support this clonotype. The rearrangement links TRBV29-1 to TRBJ2-1, with TRBD2 matching over 8 bases. The germline CDR1 and CDR2 sequences are SQVTM and ANQGSEA. V dropped 6 bases and J dropped 9; count of bases not matched to a gene: 16. The CDR3 is made up of 15 amino acids. The CDR3 DNA sequence: TGCAGCGTACAGTCCGGGGGGGGCTTTAGTGGTGAGCAGTTCTTC. Encoded protein: CSVQSGGGFSGEQFF.

This chain links TRBV20-1 with TRBJ2-5; D call uncertain. Germline-derived CDR1 and CDR2 are DFQATT and SNEGSKA (reference sequence). V shed 4 bases and J shed 5 bases, with 20 bases lying between them. The CDR3 totals 15 residues. CDR3 protein: CSATDIRTQAETQYF. The DNA for the CDR3 is TGCAGTGCTACAGATATCAGGACGCAGGCGGAGACCCAGTACTTC.

The chain employs TRBV5-6 and TRBJ2-1, with TRBD1 as a possible D gene (6 bases). Germline V CDR1 and CDR2: SGHDT, YYEEEE. This CDR3 comprises 14 residues. Trimming left V 8 bases short and J 9 bases short, with 21 bases between. CDR3 residues: CARGAGPFRGEQFF. CDR3 in DNA: TGTGCCAGGGGCGCCGGGCCATTCAGGGGTGAGCAGTTCTTC.

There are many counts of this clonotype. The chain carries TRBV20-1 and TRBJ2-1; 7 bases fit TRBD1. The germline gives CDR1 DFQATT, CDR2 SNEGSKA (reference sequence). This CDR3 has 12 amino acids. V lost 4 bases, J lost 9 bases, and 6 bases stayed unmatched. This CDR3 is CSATTRGTEQFF. The CDR3 DNA sequence: TGCAGTGCTACGACCAGGGGGACTGAGCAGTTCTTC.

This clonotype was seen a few times. The chain has TRBV5-1 and TRBJ2-5, with no clear D. This CDR3 contains 15 residues. The ends were cut back, 1 base at V and 3 bases at J, with 13 bases in the middle. The germline gives CDR1 SGHRS, CDR2 YFSETQ. This CDR3 is CASSLIGGQEETQYF. The CDR3 nucleotides are TGCGCCAGCAGCTTGATTGGTGGGCAGGAAGAGACCCAGTACTTC.

Only one count was recorded for this clonotype. The germline gene is not matched at one end of the junction; a read error may be the cause. This rearrangement joins TRBV7-7 to TRBJ2-5; 8 bases align to TRBD1. This CDR3 contains 14 residues. CDR1 is SSHAT, CDR2 FNYEAQ, per germline (reference sequence). The CDR3 DNA reads TGTGCTAGCAGCCCGACAGGGGTTGTCGAGACCCAGTACTTC. Translating gives CASSPTGVVETQYF.

This clonotype has a handful of counts. The chain employs TRBV5-1 and TRBJ1-2; 8 nucleotides agree with TRBD1. The CDR3 loop spans 15 amino acids. Germline V lookup: CDR1 SGHRS, CDR2 YFSETQ. V was pared by 4 bases and J by 6 bases, with 11 bases of the junction left unmatched. CDR3 sequence: CASSRLLTGEDGYTF. The CDR3 nucleotides read TGCGCCAGCAGCCGCCTATTGACAGGGGAAGATGGCTACACCTTC.

The chain is built from TRBV28 and TRBJ1-1; D is possibly TRBD1 (5 bases). The V gene lost 6 bases and the J gene lost 4 bases, with 15 bases spanning the gap. Germline V lookup: CDR1 MDHEN, CDR2 SYDVKM. The CDR3 runs to 14 residues. DNA for the CDR3: TGTGCCAGCAGAGACCCGGGACGGCCCACTGAAGCTTTCTTT. Protein sequence: CASRDPGRPTEAFF. Drawing the rest from reference TRBV28 and TRBJ1-1, the complete variable domain is DVKVTQSSRYLVKRTGEKVFLECVQDMDHENMFWYRQDPGLGLRLIYFSYDVKMKEKGDIPEGYSVSREKKERFSLILESASTNQTSMYLCASRDPGRPTEAFFGQGTRLTVV.

This clonotype was observed a handful of times. This chain uses TRBV6-5 with TRBJ1-1; D is possibly TRBD1 (5 bases). Germline-derived CDR1 and CDR2 are MNHEY and SVGAGI. The CDR3 is 13 amino acids. V lost 2 bases and J 6 bases, leaving 10 bases between the germline ends. Written as DNA, the CDR3 is TGTGCCAGCAGTTACGAGCAGGGTGCTGAAGCTTTCTTT. This sequence encodes CASSYEQGAEAFF.

V and J are TRBV7-8 and TRBJ1-2; D unclear. Trimming left V 2 bases short and J 4 bases short, with 11 bases between. This CDR3 has 14 amino acids. Germline lookup yields CDR1 SGHVS and CDR2 FQNEAQ. CDR3 protein: CASSLQASSYGYTF. CDR3 in DNA: TGTGCCAGCAGCTTACAGGCCAGCTCCTATGGCTACACCTTC.

In this sample, this clonotype turned up many times. This chain uses TRBV29-1 with TRBJ2-1; 9 bases fit TRBD1. The CDR3 loop spans 15 amino acids. Trimming cost V 7 bases and J 6 bases; bases outside gene matches: 13. CDR1 is SQVTM and CDR2 is ANQGSEA in the germline V gene. The CDR3 DNA reads as TGCAGCGCGCCGCCCGGAGGACAGGGGATCAATGAGCAGTTCTTC. It yields the protein CSAPPGGQGINEQFF.

In its sample, this clonotype was seen many times. The V and J genes are TRBV7-3 and TRBJ1-2, with no clear D. The CDR3 spans 13 residues. V dropped 4 bases and J dropped 8 bases, with 14 bases sitting between them. Germline lookup yields CDR1 SGHTA and CDR2 FQGTGA. CDR3 bases: TGTGCCAGCAGCTCACGTACGGGAGAAGGCTACACCTTC. Residues: CASSSRTGEGYTF.

In its sample, this clonotype was seen many times. The gene calls are TRBV15 and TRBJ1-5; D not resolved. Germline assignment: CDR1 LNHNV and CDR2 YYDKDF (reference sequence). This CDR3 has 13 residues. The V end was cut by 0 bases, the J end by 6 bases, with 6 bases between. The CDR3 sequence: CATSRDVFQPQHF. The CDR3 DNA reads TGTGCCACCAGCAGAGATGTTTTTCAGCCCCAGCATTTT. Together with reference TRBV15 and TRBJ1-5, the CDR3 gives the full variable domain: DAMVIQNPRYQVTQFGKPVTLSCSQTLNHNVMYWYQQKSSQAPKLLFHYYDKDFNNEADTPDNFQSRRPNTSFCFLDIRSPGLGDTAMYLCATSRDVFQPQHFGDGTRLSIL.

The CDR3 coding sequence is TGTGCCAGCAGCTGGGCTAGCGGGGGGTTCGATGAGCAGTTCTTC. It translates to CASSWASGGFDEQFF. V gene TRBV6-1 combines with J gene TRBJ2-1; 11 nucleotides line up with TRBD2. The ends lost 6 bases at V and 8 bases at J; junction bases unmatched: 9. Germline CDR1 is MNHNS and CDR2 is SASEGT. The CDR3 length is 15 residues.

This clonotype was observed at least ten times. The J gene is TRBJ2-4, the V gene TRBV20-1, with TRBD1 matching 9 bases. CDR3 length: 14 residues. CDR1 is DFQATT, CDR2 SNEGSKA, per germline (reference sequence). Germline trimming cut 4 bases from V and 7 bases from J; bases unmatched to any gene: 8. CDR3 sequence (DNA): TGCAGTGCTACAACCGGGACAGGGAGTAACATTCAGTACTTC. Its protein product is CSATTGTGSNIQYF.

The sample holds many counts of this clonotype. The CDR3 nucleotides read TGCGCCAGCAGCACGACAGGGTATACCTACGAGCAGTACTTC. It yields the protein CASSTTGYTYEQYF. V is TRBV5-1 and J is TRBJ2-7, with 7 nucleotides matching TRBD1. Germline-derived CDR1 and CDR2 are SGHRS and YFSETQ. The CDR3 loop spans 14 amino acids. V trimming: 4 bases; J trimming: 2 bases; junction bases outside the gene matches: 6. The variable domain in full, with the rest retrieved from reference TRBV5-1 and TRBJ2-7, is KAGVTQTPRYLIKTRGQQVTLSCSPISGHRSVSWYQQTPGQGLQFLFEYFSETQRNKGNFPGRFSGRQFSNSRSEMNVSTLELGDSALYLCASSTTGYTYEQYFGPGTRLTVT.

This clonotype has ten or more counts. The V gene is TRBV15, the J gene TRBJ2-1, with TRBD2 matching over 7 bases. Unmatched junction bases numbered 2, after V lost 0 bases and J lost 0 bases. This CDR3 has 16 amino acids. Looked up from germline, CDR1 is LNHNV and CDR2 is YYDKDF (reference sequence). In DNA, the CDR3 is TGTGCCACCAGCAGAGATGGCGGGAGCTCCTACAATGAGCAGTTCTTC. Its protein product is CATSRDGGSSYNEQFF.

This clonotype was observed many times. In DNA form, the CDR3 reads TGTGCCAGCAGCTTAGGCCCCCCGGTGGGAGCCAAAAACATTCAGTACTTC. Translating it yields CASSLGPPVGAKNIQYF. This chain uses TRBV11-2 with TRBJ2-4; no definite D call. V dropped 1 base and J dropped 0 bases, with 13 bases sitting between them. The CDR3 totals 17 residues. Germline values: CDR1 SGHAT, CDR2 FQNNGV.

This clonotype was picked up many times. The chain recombines TRBV20-1 with TRBJ2-7; TRBD2 agrees at 12 bases. The germline V gene encodes CDR1 DFQATT and CDR2 SNEGSKA (reference sequence). This CDR3 spans 11 amino acids. V shed 6 bases, J shed 12 bases, and the junction held 6 bases outside the gene matches. The CDR3: CSAQGGLAGYF. CDR3 in DNA: TGCAGTGCCCAGGGGGGACTAGCGGGGTACTTC.

This clonotype was detected only a few times. This chain joins TRBV6-1 and TRBJ1-4; D gene ambiguous. CDR1 is MNHNS, CDR2 SASEGT, per germline. The CDR3 has 15 residues. V was shortened by 2 bases and J by 4 bases, with 11 bases between the two germline ends. CDR3 in DNA: TGTGCCAGCAGTGAATTCAGTGTACTTAATGAAAAACTGTTTTTT. It yields the protein CASSEFSVLNEKLFF.

This clonotype appeared many times. The rearrangement links TRBV4-3 to TRBJ2-1; TRBD2 agrees at 8 bases. The CDR3 has 16 residues. V gave up 4 bases and J gave up 5 bases; unmatched junction bases: 10. From germline, CDR1 is LGHNA and CDR2 YSLEER. The CDR3, as DNA: TGCGCCAGCAGCCCCCAGCCAGCGGGAGAGGACAATGAGCAGTTCTTC. Its translation: CASSPQPAGEDNEQFF.

The chain links TRBV20-1 to TRBJ1-5, with 7 bases identical to TRBD1. J was trimmed by 5 bases and V by 5 bases; bases with no gene match: 6. This CDR3 has 13 residues. CDR1 is DFQATT, CDR2 SNEGSKA, per germline (reference sequence). The CDR3 DNA is TGCAGTGCTGGCCGGGACAGCGATCAGCCCCAGCATTTT. Amino acid sequence: CSAGRDSDQPQHF.

This clonotype was picked up a small number of times. This sequence joins TRBV29-1 and TRBJ2-7, with 8 positions matching TRBD1. Germline values: CDR1 SQVTM, CDR2 ANQGSEA. The CDR3 runs to 17 residues. The ends lost 3 bases at V and 4 bases at J; junction bases unmatched: 17. The CDR3 here is CSVDTASAGQGSYEQYF. The CDR3 nucleotides read TGCAGCGTTGATACTGCTTCGGCTGGACAGGGATCGTACGAGCAGTACTTC.

J is TRBJ1-5 and V is TRBV20-1; D remains unclear. The CDR3 runs to 14 residues. The V gene's germline CDR1 is DFQATT and CDR2 SNEGSKA (reference sequence). V was clipped by 3 bases and J by 6 bases, with 15 bases between them. For the CDR3, the DNA is TGCAGTGCTAGGCCGAAAGCTATCCCTCAGCCCCAGCATTTT. Translation gives CSARPKAIPQPQHF.

This clonotype was observed at least ten times. This chain links TRBV30 with TRBJ1-6, with D maybe TRBD1 (5 bases). From germline, CDR1 is GTSNPN and CDR2 SVGIG (reference sequence). Trimming stripped 0 bases from V and 9 bases from J, with 15 bases between. This CDR3 has 15 amino acids. The CDR3 DNA reads TGTGCCTGGAGTGTACGGCAGGGTAGCAGTTCACCCCTCCACTTT. Protein sequence: CAWSVRQGSSSPLHF. Using reference TRBV30 and TRBJ1-6 for the parts outside the CDR3, the full variable domain is SQTIHQWPATLVQPVGSPLSLECTVEGTSNPNLYWYRQAAGRGLQLLFYSVGIGQISSEVPQNLSASRPQDRQFILSSKKLLLSDSGFYLCAWSVRQGSSSPLHFGNGTRLTVT.

CDR3 sequence: CASSQGTGTSNTEAFF. The CDR3 DNA reads TGTGCCAGCAGCCAAGGGACAGGTACTTCGAACACTGAAGCTTTCTTT. J is TRBJ1-1 and V is TRBV3-1; TRBD1 matches at 7 bases. Germline CDR1 reads LGHDT; CDR2 reads YNNKEL (reference sequence). The CDR3 has 16 amino acids. V shed 1 base and J 1 base; nucleotides not matched to a gene: 6.

This clonotype was detected ten times or more. The V call is TRBV11-3, the J call TRBJ2-2; D unclear. Trimming pared 0 bases from V and 6 bases from J, leaving 5 bases between. From germline, CDR1 is SGHNT and CDR2 YENEEA. The length of the CDR3 is 13 residues. CDR3 in DNA: TGTGCCAGCAGCTTAGAGTCGGCCGGGGAGCTGTTTTTT. It codes for CASSLESAGELFF.

Details on this clonotype: A much larger clone is a single base away; this may be a read error. This chain connects TRBV6-2 or TRBV6-3 to TRBJ1-2; the D gene is possibly TRBD1 (5 bases). Germline V gene data show CDR1 as MNHEY and CDR2 as SVGEGT. The ends were cut back, 5 bases at V and 3 bases at J, with 7 bases in the middle. The CDR3 length is 12 residues. This CDR3 reads CASSLRDYGYTF. The CDR3 nucleotides are TGTGCCAGCAGTCTCAGGGACTATGGCTACACCTTC.